The present TCR beta chain was sequenced within a study of blood T cell repertoires in COVID-19. The wider study: The cDNA or gDNA used as material had been derived from T cells, B-cell-depleted T cells, or PBMCs.

Per the study methods: Estimated nucleated cell counts came from reference gene primer amplification. Sequencing was performed with immunoSEQ multiplex PCR; in TCRdb, only in-frame clones are kept and a portion is missing. That table supplies the V and J calls and clone size; D and trimming were determined from the DNA. The data show more than 300,000 clones, around 86% seen once. Germline V gene data show CDR1 as SGHVS and CDR2 as FQNEAQ. The CDR3 has 15 amino acids. With 10 bases clipped from V and 3 bases from J, the junction kept 9 bases outside the gene matches. Sequenced: PBMCs or T cells enriched from blood (not recorded which). This sequence originates from a woman in her forties or fifties who had recovered from COVID-19. V is TRBV7-8 and J is TRBJ2-1, with 10 bases lining up with TRBD2. The CDR3 DNA is TGTGCCATCGGACTCGGGACTAGCGACTACAATGAGCAGTTCTTC. This codes for CAIGLGTSDYNEQFF.